This T cell receptor beta chain was profiled in a study of OX40 agonist ivuxolimab in advanced cancers. Per germline, CDR1 GTSNPN and CDR2 SVGIG (reference sequence). The CDR3 loop spans 14 amino acids. The V gene end was trimmed by 4 bases and the J gene end by 7 bases; junction bases not matched to a gene: 6. Study conclusions and caveats: By week 6 at 0.1 to 3.0 mg/kg, blood CD4+ and CD8+ T cells had expanded clonally.

In the case of this clone: The antigen is unknown.

Repertoires were generated with immunoSEQ multiplex PCR, while TCRdb's copy carries only in-frame clones and drops some. In the table there are tens of thousands of clones, around 86% of which are singletons. The source is an adult with an advanced solid tumor such as melanoma, head and neck, liver or kidney cancer. The sequencing here drew on CD4+ or CD8+ T cells sorted from blood, taken in a trial of the OX40 agonist ivuxolimab. This chain connects TRBV30 to TRBJ2-1; 11 nucleotides match TRBD2. CDR3 bases: TGTGCCTGGAAACTAGCGGGAGTATCAAATGAGCAGTTCTTC. Its translation: CAWKLAGVSNEQFF. The full variable domain, rest sourced from reference TRBV30 and TRBJ2-1, is SQTIHQWPATLVQPVGSPLSLECTVEGTSNPNLYWYRQAAGRGLQLLFYSVGIGQISSEVPQNLSASRPQDRQFILSSKKLLLSDSGFYLCAWKLAGVSNEQFFGPGTRLTVL.